This TCR beta chain derives from a study of cytomegalovirus exposure and HLA in healthy donors. On the study more broadly: The study placed around 80% of its approximately 400 genotyped donors in the Caucasian-associated ancestry cluster.

Study outcomes and limitations: The study had only CMV serostatus as immune exposure information. Cytomegalovirus status, reportedly, was diagnosed with high specificity and sensitivity by the classifier.

The CDR3 covers 17 residues. Germline CDR1 reads MNHNS; CDR2 reads SASEGT. With V trimmed by 3 bases and J by 2 bases, 7 bases remained unmatched. The PCR made use of 60 Vbeta and 13 Jbeta primers. Sequenced by immunoSEQ multiplex PCR; TCRdb stores in-frame clones only, minus some. The data contain about 90,000 clones, around 64% of them seen just once; the ten biggest clones take up 2.1%. Everyone who donated was a healthy bone marrow donor. As for this clone: What it binds is not known.

The rearrangement links TRBV6-1 to TRBJ2-3; TRBD2 matches 11 bases. Sequencing was done on a sample of PBMCs. This receptor was identified in a man aged 25 to 40 in good health and CMV-seronegative. In DNA form, the CDR3 reads TGTGCCAGCAGTGATACACGACTAGCGGGGCCCACAGATACGCAGTATTTT. Its translation is CASSDTRLAGPTDTQYF.